This T cell receptor beta chain was obtained from a study of blood T cell repertoires in COVID-19. Study details: From the United States, Italy and Spain came samples of acute and convalescent COVID-19. T cells, B-cell-depleted T cells, or PBMCs supplied cDNA or gDNA.

Per the original data handling: It was from reference gene primer amplification that nucleated cell counts were estimated. TCRdb keeps only in-frame clones here, not all; method: immunoSEQ multiplex PCR. For V, J and clone size, that table is used; D and trimming come from the DNA. This table holds approximately 110,000 clones, around four fifths found once. Per the germline V gene, CDR1 is KGHSH and CDR2 is LQKENI. The CDR3 runs to 14 residues. Trimming cost V 3 bases and J 1 base, with 6 bases left between them. This receptor was obtained from a woman aged 70-85 years with acute or convalescent COVID-19. The chain is built from TRBV18 and TRBJ2-2; no clear D gene. The sample consisted of peripheral blood. This CDR3 is CASSPSRNTGELFF. CDR3 DNA sequence: TGTGCCAGCTCACCTTCTCGGAACACCGGGGAGCTGTTTTTT.